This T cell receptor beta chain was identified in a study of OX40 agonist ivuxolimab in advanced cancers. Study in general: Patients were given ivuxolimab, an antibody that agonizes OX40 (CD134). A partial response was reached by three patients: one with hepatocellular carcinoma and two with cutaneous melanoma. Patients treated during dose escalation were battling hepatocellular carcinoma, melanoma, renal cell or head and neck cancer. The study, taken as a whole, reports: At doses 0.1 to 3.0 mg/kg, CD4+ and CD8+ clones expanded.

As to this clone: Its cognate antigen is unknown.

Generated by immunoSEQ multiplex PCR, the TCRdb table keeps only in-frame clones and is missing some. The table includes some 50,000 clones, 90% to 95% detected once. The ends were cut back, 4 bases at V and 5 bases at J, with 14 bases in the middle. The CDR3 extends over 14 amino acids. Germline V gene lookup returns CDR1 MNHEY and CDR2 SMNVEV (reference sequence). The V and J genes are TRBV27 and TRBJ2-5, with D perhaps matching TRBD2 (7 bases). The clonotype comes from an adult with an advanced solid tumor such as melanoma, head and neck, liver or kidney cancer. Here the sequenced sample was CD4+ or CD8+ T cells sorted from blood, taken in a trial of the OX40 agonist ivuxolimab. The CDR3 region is CASSWRGRRETQYF. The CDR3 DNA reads TGTGCCAGCAGTTGGCGGGGGCGGAGGGAGACCCAGTACTTC.